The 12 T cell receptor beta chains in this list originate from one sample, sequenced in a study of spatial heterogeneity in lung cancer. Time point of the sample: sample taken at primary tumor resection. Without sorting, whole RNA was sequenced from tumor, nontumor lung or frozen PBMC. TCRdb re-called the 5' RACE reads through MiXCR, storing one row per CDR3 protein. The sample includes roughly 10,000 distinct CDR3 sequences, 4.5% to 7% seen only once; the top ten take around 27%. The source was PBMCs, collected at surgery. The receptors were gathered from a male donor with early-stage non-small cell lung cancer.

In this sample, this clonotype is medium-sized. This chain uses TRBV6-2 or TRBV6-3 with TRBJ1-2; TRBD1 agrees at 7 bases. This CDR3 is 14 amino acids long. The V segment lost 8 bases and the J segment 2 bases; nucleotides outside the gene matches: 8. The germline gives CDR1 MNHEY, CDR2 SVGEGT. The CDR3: CASGFQTGNYGYTF. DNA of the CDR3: TGTGCCAGCGGGTTCCAGACAGGGAACTATGGCTACACCTTC.

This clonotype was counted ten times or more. The CDR3 coding sequence is TGCGCCAGCAGCTTGGGTCAGCGACTACTGAACACCGGGGAGCTGTTTTTT. Amino acid sequence: CASSLGQRLLNTGELFF. The genes are TRBV5-1 and TRBJ2-2; TRBD2 might be the D (5 bases). Germline CDR1 is SGHRS and CDR2 is YFSETQ. V lost 0 bases and J 1 base, leaving 13 bases between the germline ends. The CDR3 consists of 17 residues.

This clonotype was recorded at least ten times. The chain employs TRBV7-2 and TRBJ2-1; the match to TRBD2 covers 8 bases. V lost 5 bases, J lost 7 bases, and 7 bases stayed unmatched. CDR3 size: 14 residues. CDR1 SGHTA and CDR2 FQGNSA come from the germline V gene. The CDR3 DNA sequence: TGTGCCAGCAGCCTCGCGGGGGGTTGGAATGAGCAGTTCTTC. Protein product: CASSLAGGWNEQFF.

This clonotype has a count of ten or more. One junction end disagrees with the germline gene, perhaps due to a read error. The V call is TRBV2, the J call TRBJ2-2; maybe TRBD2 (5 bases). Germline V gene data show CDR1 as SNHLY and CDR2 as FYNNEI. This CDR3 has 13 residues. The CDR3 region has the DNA TGTGCCAGCAGTGGGGAAGGTGCCGGGGAGCCGTTTTTT. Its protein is CASSGEGAGEPFF.

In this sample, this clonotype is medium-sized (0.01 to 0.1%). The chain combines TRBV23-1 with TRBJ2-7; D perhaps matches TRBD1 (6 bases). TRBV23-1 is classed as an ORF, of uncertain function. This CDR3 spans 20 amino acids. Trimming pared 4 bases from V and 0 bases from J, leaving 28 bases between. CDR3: CASSLVRDIGPGFSSYEQYF. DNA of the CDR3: TGCGCCAGCAGTCTAGTCCGGGACATCGGACCCGGTTTTAGCTCCTACGAGCAGTACTTC.

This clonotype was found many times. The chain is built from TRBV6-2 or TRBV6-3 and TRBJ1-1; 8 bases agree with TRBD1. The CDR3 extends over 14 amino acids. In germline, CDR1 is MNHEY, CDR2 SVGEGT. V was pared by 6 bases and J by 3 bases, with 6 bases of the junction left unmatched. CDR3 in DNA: TGTGCCAGCAGCTTGACAGGGGCGCACACTGAAGCTTTCTTT. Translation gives CASSLTGAHTEAFF.

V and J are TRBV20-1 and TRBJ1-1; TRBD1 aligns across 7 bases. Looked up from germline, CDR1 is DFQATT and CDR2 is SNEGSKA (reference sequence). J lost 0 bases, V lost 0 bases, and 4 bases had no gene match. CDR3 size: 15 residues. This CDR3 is CSARDEGTVNTEAFF. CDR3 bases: TGCAGTGCTAGAGATGAGGGGACAGTGAACACTGAAGCTTTCTTT.

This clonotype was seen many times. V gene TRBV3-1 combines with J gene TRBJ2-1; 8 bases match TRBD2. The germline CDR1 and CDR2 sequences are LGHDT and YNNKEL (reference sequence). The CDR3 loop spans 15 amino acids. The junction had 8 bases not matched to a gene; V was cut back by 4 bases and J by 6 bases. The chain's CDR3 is CASSPSGSTPNEQFF. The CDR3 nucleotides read TGTGCCAGCAGCCCCAGCGGGAGTACCCCCAATGAGCAGTTCTTC.

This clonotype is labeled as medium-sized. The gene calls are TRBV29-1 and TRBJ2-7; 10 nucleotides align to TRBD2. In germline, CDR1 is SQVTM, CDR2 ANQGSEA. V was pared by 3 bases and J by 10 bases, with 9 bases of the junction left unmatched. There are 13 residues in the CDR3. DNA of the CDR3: TGCAGCGTTGACTTAATACTAGCGGGGAGCCAGTACTTC. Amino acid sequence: CSVDLILAGSQYF.

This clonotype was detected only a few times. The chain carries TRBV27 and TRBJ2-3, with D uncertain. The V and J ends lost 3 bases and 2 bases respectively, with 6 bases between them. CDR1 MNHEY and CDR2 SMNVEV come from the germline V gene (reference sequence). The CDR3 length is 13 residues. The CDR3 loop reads CASSFVFTDTQYF. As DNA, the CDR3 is TGTGCCAGCAGTTTTGTTTTCACAGATACGCAGTATTTT.

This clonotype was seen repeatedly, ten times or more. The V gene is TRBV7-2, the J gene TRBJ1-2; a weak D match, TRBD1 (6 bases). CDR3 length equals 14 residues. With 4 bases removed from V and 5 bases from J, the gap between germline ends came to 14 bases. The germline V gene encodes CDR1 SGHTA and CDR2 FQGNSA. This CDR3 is CASSSIRGGYGYTF. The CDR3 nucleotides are TGTGCCAGCAGCTCTATCAGGGGAGGGTATGGCTACACCTTC.

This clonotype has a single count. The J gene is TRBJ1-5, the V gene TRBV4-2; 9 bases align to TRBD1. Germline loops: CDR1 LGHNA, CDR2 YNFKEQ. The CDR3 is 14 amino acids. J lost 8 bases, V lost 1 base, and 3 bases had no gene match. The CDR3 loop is CASSQGTGGEPQHF. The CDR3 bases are TGTGCCAGCAGCCAAGGAACAGGGGGCGAGCCCCAGCATTTT.